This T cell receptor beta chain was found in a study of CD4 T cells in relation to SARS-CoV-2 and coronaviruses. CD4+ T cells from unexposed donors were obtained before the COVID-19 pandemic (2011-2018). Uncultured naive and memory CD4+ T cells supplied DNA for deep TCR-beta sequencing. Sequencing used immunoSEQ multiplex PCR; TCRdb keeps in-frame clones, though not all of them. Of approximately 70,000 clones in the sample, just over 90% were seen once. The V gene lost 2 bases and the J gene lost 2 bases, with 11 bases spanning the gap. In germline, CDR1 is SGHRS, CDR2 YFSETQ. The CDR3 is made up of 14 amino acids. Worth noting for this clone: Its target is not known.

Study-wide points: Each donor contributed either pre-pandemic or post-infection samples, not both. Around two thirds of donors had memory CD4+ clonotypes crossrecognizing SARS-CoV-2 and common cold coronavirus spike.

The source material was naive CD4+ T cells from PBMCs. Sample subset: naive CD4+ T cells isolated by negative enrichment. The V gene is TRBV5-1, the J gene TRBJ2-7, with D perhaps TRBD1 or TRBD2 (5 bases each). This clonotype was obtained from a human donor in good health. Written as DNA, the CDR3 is TGCGCCAGCAGCTTATGGGACGGTCCCTACGAGCAGTACTTC. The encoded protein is CASSLWDGPYEQYF.